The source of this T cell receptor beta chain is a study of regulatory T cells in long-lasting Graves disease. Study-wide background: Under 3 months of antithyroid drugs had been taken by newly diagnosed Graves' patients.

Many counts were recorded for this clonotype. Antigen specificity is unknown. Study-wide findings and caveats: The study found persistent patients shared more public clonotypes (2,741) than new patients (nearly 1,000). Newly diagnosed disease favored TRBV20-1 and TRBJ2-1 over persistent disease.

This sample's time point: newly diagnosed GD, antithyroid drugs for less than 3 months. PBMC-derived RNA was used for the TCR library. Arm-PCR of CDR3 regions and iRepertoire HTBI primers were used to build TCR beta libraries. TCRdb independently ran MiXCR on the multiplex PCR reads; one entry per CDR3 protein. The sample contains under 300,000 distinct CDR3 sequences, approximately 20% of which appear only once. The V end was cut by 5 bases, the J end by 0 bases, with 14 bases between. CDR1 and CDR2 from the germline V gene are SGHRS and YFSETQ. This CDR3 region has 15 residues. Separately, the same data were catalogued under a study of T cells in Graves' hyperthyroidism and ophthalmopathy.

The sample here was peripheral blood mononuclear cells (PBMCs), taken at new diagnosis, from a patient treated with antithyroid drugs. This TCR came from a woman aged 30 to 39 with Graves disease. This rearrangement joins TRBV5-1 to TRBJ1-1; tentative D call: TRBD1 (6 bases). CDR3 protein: CASRPRDTMNTEAFF. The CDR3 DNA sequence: TGCGCCAGCAGGCCCCGGGACACTATGAACACTGAAGCTTTCTTT.